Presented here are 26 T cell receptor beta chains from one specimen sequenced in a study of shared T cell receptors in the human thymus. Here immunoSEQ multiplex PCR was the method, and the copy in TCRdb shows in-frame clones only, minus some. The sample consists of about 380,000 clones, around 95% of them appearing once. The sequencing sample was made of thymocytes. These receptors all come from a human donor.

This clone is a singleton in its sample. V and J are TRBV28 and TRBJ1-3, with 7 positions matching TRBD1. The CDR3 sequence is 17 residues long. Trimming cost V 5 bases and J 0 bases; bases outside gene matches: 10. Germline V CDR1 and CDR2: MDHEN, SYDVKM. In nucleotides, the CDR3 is TGTGCCAGCAGTAAACCGCCGGGACAGATCTCTGGAAACACCATATATTTT. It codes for CASSKPPGQISGNTIYF.

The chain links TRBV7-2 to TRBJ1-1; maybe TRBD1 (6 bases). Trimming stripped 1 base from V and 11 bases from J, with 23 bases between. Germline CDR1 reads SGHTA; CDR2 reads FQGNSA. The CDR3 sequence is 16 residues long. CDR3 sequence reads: CASSLGRLGARVGAFF. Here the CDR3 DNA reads TGTGCCAGCAGCTTAGGCCGCCTGGGGGCAAGAGTTGGGGCTTTCTTT.

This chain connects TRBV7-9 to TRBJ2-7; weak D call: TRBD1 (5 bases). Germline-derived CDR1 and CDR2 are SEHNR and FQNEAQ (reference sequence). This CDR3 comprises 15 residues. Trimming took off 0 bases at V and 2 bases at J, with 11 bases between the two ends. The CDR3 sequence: CASSLASGPPYEQYF. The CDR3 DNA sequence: TGTGCCAGCAGCTTAGCGTCAGGGCCGCCCTACGAGCAGTACTTC.

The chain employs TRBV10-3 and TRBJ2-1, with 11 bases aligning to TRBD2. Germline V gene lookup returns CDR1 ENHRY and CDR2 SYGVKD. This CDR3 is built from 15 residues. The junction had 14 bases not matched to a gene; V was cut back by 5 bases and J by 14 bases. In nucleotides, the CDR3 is TGTGCCATCAGTTCCGACTCTAGCGGGAGGCTGAAAGAGTTCTTC. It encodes CAISSDSSGRLKEFF.

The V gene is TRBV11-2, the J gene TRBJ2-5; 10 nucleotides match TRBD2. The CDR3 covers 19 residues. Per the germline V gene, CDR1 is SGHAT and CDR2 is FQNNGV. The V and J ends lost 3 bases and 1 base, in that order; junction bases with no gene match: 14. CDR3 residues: CASSLGRHGLAEIQETQYF. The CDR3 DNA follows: TGTGCCAGCAGCTTGGGTCGGCATGGACTAGCGGAAATCCAAGAGACCCAGTACTTC. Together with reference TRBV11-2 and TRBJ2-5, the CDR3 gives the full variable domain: EAGVAQSPRYKIIEKRQSVAFWCNPISGHATLYWYQQILGQGPKLLIQFQNNGVVDDSQLPKDRFSAERLKGVDSTLKIQPAKLEDSAVYLCASSLGRHGLAEIQETQYFGPGTRLLVL.

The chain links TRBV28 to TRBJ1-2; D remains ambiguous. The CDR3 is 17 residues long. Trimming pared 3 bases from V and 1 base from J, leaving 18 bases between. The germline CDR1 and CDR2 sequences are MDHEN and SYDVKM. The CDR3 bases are TGTGCCAGCAGTTTTGGGCGGAAGACCCGATATAACTATGGCTACACCTTC. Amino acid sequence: CASSFGRKTRYNYGYTF.

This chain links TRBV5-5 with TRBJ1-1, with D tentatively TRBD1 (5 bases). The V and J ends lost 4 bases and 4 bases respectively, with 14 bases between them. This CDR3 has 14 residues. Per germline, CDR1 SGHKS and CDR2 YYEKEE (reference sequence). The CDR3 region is CASSQHGGSTEAFF. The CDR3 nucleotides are TGTGCCAGCAGCCAACATGGGGGAAGCACTGAAGCTTTCTTT.

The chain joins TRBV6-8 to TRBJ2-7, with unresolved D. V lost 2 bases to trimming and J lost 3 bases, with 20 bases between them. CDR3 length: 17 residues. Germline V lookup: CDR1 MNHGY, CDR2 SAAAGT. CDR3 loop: CASSYAFRHCYCYEQYF. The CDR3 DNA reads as TGTGCCAGCAGTTACGCTTTCAGGCATTGCTACTGCTACGAGCAGTACTTC.

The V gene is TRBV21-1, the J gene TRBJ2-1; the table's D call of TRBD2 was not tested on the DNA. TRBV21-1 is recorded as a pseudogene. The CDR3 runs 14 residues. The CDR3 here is CASSSWTSCNEQFF. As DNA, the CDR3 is TGTGCCAGCAGCTCCTGGACTAGTTGCAATGAGCAGTTCTTC.

CDR3: CASSLVEGVAYNEQFF. The CDR3 DNA sequence: TGTGCCAGCAGCTTGGTTGAGGGAGTAGCCTACAATGAGCAGTTCTTC. V usage is TRBV5-6 and J usage is TRBJ2-1; perhaps TRBD2 as D (5 bases). V was trimmed by 0 bases and J by 2 bases, leaving 12 bases between them. This CDR3 comprises 16 residues. Germline values: CDR1 SGHDT, CDR2 YYEEEE.

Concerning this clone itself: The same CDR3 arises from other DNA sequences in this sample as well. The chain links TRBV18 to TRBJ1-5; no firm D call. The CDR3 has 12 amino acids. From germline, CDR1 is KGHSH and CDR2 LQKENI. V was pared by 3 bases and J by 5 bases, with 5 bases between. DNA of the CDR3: TGTGCCAGCTCACCCTCGGATCAGCCCCAGCATTTT. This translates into CASSPSDQPQHF.

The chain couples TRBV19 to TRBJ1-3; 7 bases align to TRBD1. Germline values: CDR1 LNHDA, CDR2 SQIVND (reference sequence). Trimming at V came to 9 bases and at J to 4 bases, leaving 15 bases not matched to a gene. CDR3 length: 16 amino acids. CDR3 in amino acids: CASVQGNQLEGNTIYF. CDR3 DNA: TGTGCCAGCGTACAGGGGAATCAATTGGAGGGAAACACCATATATTTT.

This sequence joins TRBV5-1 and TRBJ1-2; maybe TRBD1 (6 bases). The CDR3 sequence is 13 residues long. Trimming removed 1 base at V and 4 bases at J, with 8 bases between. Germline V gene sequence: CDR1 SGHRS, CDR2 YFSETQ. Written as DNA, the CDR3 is TGCGCCAGCAGCTTGAGGGGGATCTATGGCTACACCTTC. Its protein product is CASSLRGIYGYTF. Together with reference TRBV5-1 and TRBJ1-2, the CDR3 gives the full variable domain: KAGVTQTPRYLIKTRGQQVTLSCSPISGHRSVSWYQQTPGQGLQFLFEYFSETQRNKGNFPGRFSGRQFSNSRSEMNVSTLELGDSALYLCASSLRGIYGYTFGSGTRLTVV.

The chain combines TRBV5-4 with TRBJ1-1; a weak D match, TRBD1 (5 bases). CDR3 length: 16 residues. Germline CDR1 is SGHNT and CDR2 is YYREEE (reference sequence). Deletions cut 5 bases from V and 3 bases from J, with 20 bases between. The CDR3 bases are TGTGCCAGCAGTTCCCCCAGGGATAGGTCGGACACTGAAGCTTTCTTT. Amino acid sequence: CASSSPRDRSDTEAFF.

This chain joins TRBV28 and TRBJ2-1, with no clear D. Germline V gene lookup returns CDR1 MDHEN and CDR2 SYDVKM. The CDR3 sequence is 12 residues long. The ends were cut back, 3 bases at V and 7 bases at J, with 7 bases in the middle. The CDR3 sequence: CASSFSTNEQFF. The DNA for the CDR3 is TGTGCCAGCAGTTTTAGTACGAATGAGCAGTTCTTC. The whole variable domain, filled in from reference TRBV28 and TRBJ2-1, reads DVKVTQSSRYLVKRTGEKVFLECVQDMDHENMFWYRQDPGLGLRLIYFSYDVKMKEKGDIPEGYSVSREKKERFSLILESASTNQTSMYLCASSFSTNEQFFGPGTRLTVL.

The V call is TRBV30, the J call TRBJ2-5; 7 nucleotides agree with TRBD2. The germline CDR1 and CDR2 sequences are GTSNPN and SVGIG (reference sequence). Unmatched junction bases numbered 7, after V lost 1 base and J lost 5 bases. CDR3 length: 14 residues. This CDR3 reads CAWSGAGRGETQYF. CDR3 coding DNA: TGTGCCTGGAGTGGAGCGGGGAGAGGGGAGACCCAGTACTTC.

The chain's CDR3 is CASSPDRDSYLSGNTIYF. The DNA for the CDR3 is TGTGCCAGCAGCCCCGACCGGGACTCCTATCTCTCTGGAAACACCATATATTTT. The J gene is TRBJ1-3, the V gene TRBV7-9; D is perhaps TRBD1 (5 bases). Germline V CDR1 and CDR2: SEHNR, FQNEAQ (reference sequence). This CDR3 is 18 amino acids long. Trimming took 5 bases from V and 0 from J, leaving 20 bases between them.

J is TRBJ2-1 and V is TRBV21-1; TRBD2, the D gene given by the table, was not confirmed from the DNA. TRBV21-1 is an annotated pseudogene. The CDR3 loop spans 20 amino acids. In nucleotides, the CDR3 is TGTGCCAGCAGCAAGCCGGGACTAGCGGGAGTCTTTAGCTCCTACAATGAGCAGTTCTTC. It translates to CASSKPGLAGVFSSYNEQFF.

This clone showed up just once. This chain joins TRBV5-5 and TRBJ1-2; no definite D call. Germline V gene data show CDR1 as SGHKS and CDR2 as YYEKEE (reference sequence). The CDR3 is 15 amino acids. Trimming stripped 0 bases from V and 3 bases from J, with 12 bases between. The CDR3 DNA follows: TGTGCCAGCAGCTTGGAAAGAAGCGCCTACTATGGCTACACCTTC. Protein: CASSLERSAYYGYTF.

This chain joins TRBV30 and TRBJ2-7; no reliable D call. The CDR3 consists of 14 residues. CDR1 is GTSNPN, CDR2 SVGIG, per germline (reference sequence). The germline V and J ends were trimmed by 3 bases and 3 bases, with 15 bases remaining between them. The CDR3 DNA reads TGTGCCTGGAGGGGGTGCAGGCACTTCTACGAGCAGTACTTC. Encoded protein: CAWRGCRHFYEQYF.

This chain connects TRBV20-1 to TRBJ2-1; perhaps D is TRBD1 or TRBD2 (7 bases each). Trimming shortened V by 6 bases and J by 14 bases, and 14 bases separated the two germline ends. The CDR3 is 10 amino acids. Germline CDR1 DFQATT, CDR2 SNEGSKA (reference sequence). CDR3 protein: CSAPTGREFF. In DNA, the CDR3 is TGCAGTGCGCCGACAGGGAGGGAGTTCTTC.

Here the CDR3 DNA reads TGTGCCAGCAGTTTAGGAACCGGTAGGGGAATTGAAGCTTTCTTT. Amino acids: CASSLGTGRGIEAFF. The chain uses TRBV27 and TRBJ1-1; perhaps TRBD1 as D (5 bases). The CDR3 runs 15 residues. Per germline, CDR1 MNHEY and CDR2 SMNVEV (reference sequence). V gave up 2 bases and J gave up 7 bases, with 17 bases separating them.

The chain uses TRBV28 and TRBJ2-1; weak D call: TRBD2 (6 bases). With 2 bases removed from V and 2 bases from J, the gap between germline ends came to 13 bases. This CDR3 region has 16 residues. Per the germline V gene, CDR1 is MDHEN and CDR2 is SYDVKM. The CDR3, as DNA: TGTGCCAGCAGTTTACCCGGGACTTCACCCTACAATGAGCAGTTCTTC. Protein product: CASSLPGTSPYNEQFF.

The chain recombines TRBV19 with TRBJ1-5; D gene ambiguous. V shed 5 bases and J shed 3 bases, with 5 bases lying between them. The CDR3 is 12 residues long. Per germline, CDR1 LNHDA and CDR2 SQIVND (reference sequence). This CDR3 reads CASSGSNQPQHF. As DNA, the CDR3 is TGTGCCAGTAGTGGATCCAATCAGCCCCAGCATTTT.

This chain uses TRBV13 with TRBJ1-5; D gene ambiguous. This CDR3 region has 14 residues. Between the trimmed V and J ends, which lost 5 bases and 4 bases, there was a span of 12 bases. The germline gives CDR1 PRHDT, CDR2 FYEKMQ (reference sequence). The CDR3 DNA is TGTGCCAGCAGCCAGCACGCGAGAAATCAGCCCCAGCATTTT. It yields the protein CASSQHARNQPQHF.

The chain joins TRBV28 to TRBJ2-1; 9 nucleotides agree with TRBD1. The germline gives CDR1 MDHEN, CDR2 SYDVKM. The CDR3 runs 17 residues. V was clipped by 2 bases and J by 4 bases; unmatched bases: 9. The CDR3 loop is CASSLRGTGSSYNEQFF. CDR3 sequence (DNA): TGTGCCAGCAGTTTAAGGGGGACAGGGTCCTCGTACAATGAGCAGTTCTTC.